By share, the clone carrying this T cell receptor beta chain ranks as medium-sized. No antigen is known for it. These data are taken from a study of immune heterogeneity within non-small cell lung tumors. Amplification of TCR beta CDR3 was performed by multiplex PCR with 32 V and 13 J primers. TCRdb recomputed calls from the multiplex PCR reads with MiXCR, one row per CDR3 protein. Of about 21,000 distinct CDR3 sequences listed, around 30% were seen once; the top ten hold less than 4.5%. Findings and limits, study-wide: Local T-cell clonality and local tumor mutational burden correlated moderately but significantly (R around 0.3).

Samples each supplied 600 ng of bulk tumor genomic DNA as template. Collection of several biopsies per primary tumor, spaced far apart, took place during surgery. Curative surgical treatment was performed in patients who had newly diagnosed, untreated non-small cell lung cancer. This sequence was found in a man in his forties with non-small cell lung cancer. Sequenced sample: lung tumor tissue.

As DNA, the CDR3 is TGTGCCAGCAGCTTAGAGGCAACAGCTCAAAATCAGCCCCAGCATTTT. As protein: CASSLEATAQNQPQHF. V gene TRBV7-2 combines with J gene TRBJ1-5; D is ambiguous. The CDR3 contains 16 residues. Germline assignment: CDR1 SGHTA and CDR2 FQGNSA. The germline V and J ends were trimmed by 1 base and 4 bases, with 14 bases remaining between them. Full variable domain (outside the CDR3, taken from reference TRBV7-2 and TRBJ1-5): GAGVSQSPSNKVTEKGKDVELRCDPISGHTALYWYRQSLGQGLEFLIYFQGNSAPDKSGLPSDRFSAERTGGSVSTLTIQRTQQEDSAVYLCASSLEATAQNQPQHFGDGTRLSIL.